The source of this T cell receptor (beta chain) is a study of blood T cell repertoires in COVID-19. Study-wide background: Material from acute and convalescent COVID-19 was sourced from the United States, Italy and Spain. In each case, the material was cDNA or gDNA derived from T cells, B-cell-depleted T cells, or PBMCs.

As originally analysed: Amplifying reference gene primers gave estimates of nucleated cell counts. Data came from immunoSEQ multiplex PCR; TCRdb stores just in-frame clones and leaves some out. V and J calls and clone size come straight from that table; D and trimming were deduced from the DNA. In the table there are approximately 14,000 clones, 80% to 85% of which are singletons. Trimming shortened V by 0 bases and J by 7 bases, and 14 bases separated the two germline ends. Per germline, CDR1 SGHRS and CDR2 YFSETQ. CDR3 size: 15 residues. The specimen sequenced was peripheral blood. The sequence came from a man aged 50 or older with active COVID-19. The V call is TRBV5-1, the J call TRBJ2-1; TRBD2 might be the D (5 bases). CDR3 DNA: TGCGCCAGCAGCTTGGTAAGCGGCAGCGAAAATGAGCAGTTCTTC. This sequence encodes CASSLVSGSENEQFF. Using reference TRBV5-1 and TRBJ2-1 for the parts outside the CDR3, the full variable domain is KAGVTQTPRYLIKTRGQQVTLSCSPISGHRSVSWYQQTPGQGLQFLFEYFSETQRNKGNFPGRFSGRQFSNSRSEMNVSTLELGDSALYLCASSLVSGSENEQFFGPGTRLTVL.